This paragraph reports one T cell receptor (beta chain). The data are from a study of cytomegalovirus exposure and HLA in healthy donors. For the study at large: A prior analysis found about 120 million unique TCR beta sequences from approximately 190 million T cells.

Amplification used 60 Vbeta primers and 13 Jbeta primers. Produced via immunoSEQ multiplex PCR; TCRdb's table is partial and in-frame only. The table has more than 95,000 clones, about 84% seen once. The CDR3 is made up of 16 amino acids. The ends were cut back, 1 base at V and 3 bases at J, with 14 bases in the middle. In germline, CDR1 is SGDLS, CDR2 YYNGEE. The clonotype comes from a man in his late teens or twenties in good health and CMV-seropositive. The source material was PBMCs. This rearrangement joins TRBV9 to TRBJ1-3, with D unclear. The CDR3 protein is CASSVRSDWGGNTIYF. The CDR3, as DNA: TGTGCCAGCAGCGTACGCTCGGACTGGGGTGGAAACACCATATATTTT.